This T cell receptor (beta chain) was identified during a study of T cells after yellow fever vaccination. Overall study: Researchers used SMART-Seq v4 Ultra Low Input to prepare fractions that had low cell numbers.

TCR cDNA was made by 5'RACE template switching, adding a universal primer site and UMIs. One entry per CDR3 protein, called by TCRdb with MiXCR from the 5' RACE reads. The sample holds around 530,000 distinct CDR3 sequences, about 17% seen once. Germline CDR1 SGDLS, CDR2 YYNGEE. CDR3 length: 17 amino acids. V lost 1 base, J lost 8 bases, and 23 bases lay in between. The origin of this receptor is a man younger than 30 who received the YFV17D yellow fever vaccine. The chain is built from TRBV9 and TRBJ2-3; a possible D gene is TRBD2 (6 bases). This specimen consisted of PBMCs, obtained 4 to 5 days after the first yellow fever vaccination. The CDR3 nucleotides read TGTGCCAGCAGCGTATCCTCCGGGGCGGGGAAATTAGTTACGCAGTATTTT. Protein sequence: CASSVSSGAGKLVTQYF.